This TCR beta chain was documented in a study of Ad26.COV2.S vaccination and SARS-CoV-2 variants. General study findings and limits: Reported findings describe substantial breadth in spike-specific CD8+ and CD4+ T cell responses following vaccination. Spike-specific TCR breadth was greater after Ad26.COV2.S than placebo. The TCR breadth and depth analyses may have produced an underestimate of total T cell responses.

On this clone itself: The antigen is undetermined.

TCRdb keeps only in-frame clones here, not all; method: immunoSEQ multiplex PCR. The sample shows some 180,000 clones, about 83% of them seen only once. The germline V and J ends were trimmed by 2 bases and 5 bases, with 10 bases remaining between them. The CDR3 covers 14 residues. Germline loops: CDR1 SGHRS, CDR2 YFSETQ. V gene TRBV5-1 combines with J gene TRBJ1-4; TRBD1 is a possible D gene (5 bases). The origin of this receptor is a human donor who had recovered from COVID-19. The sequences come from peripheral blood, collected after recovery from COVID-19. The CDR3 is CASSLGRANEKLFF. The CDR3 DNA reads as TGCGCCAGCAGCTTAGGCAGGGCCAATGAAAAACTGTTTTTT.